The text below deals with one T cell receptor beta chain. This entry belongs to a study of CD8 T cells in Susac syndrome. V was trimmed by 3 bases and J by 1 base, leaving 7 bases between them. CDR3 size: 13 residues. Germline loops: CDR1 SQVTM, CDR2 ANQGSEA. Reverse transcription of about 0.5 to 1 ug RNA was carried out with random hexamers. TCRdb fed the immunoSEQ multiplex PCR reads into MiXCR, producing one record per CDR3 protein. The sample lists 150,000 to 200,000 distinct CDR3 sequences, around 96% occurring once. This receptor was taken from a human donor with Susac syndrome. This sequence joins TRBV29-1 and TRBJ2-1; D unresolved. Specimen: CD4+ T cells from PBMCs. CDR3 sequence: CSVEIASYNEQFF. CDR3 bases: TGCAGCGTTGAGATTGCGTCCTACAATGAGCAGTTCTTC.